A selection of T cell receptor beta chains follows, all from one sample in a study of blood T cell repertoires in COVID-19. Profiling relied on immunoSEQ multiplex PCR, and the TCRdb table lists in-frame clones only, not all of them. The sample yields 310,000 or so clones, 86% seen once. The sequenced sample consisted of PBMCs or T cells enriched from blood (not recorded which). These receptor sequences come from a woman aged 18-29 years who had recovered from COVID-19. Each CDR3 is given with its conserved first and last residue. Fields, in order: J gene, V gene, D gene, clone size, CDR3 DNA, CDR3 protein. D genes are given only for firm matches. Clone size is not always given. Where it is, it says once, few, many or a class for expanded clones.

TRBJ1-5	TRBV28	TRBD1	-	TGTGCCAGCAGTCCACAGGGGGGGGTGGGCAATCAGCCCCAGCATTTT	CASSPQGGVGNQPQHF
TRBJ1-1	TRBV18	-	-	TGTGCCAGCTCACCGTCAGTCAACACTGAAGCTTTCTTT	CASSPSVNTEAFF
TRBJ1-5	TRBV6-5	TRBD1	-	TGTGCCAGCAGTCCGGGACAGGGGGGGAATCAGCCCCAGCATTTT	CASSPGQGGNQPQHF
TRBJ1-2	TRBV29-1	-	-	TGCAGCGTTGTCGACAGTAACTATGGCTACACCTTC	CSVVDSNYGYTF
TRBJ1-1	TRBV27	-	-	TGTGCCAGCAGTTTAACAGCTGAAGCTTTCTTT	CASSLTAEAFF
TRBJ1-5	TRBV7-7	-	-	TGTGCCAGCGCGAAAGTATGTTATTTTCAGCCCCAGCATTTT	CASAKVCYFQPQHF
TRBJ1-1	TRBV5-1	TRBD1	-	TGCGCCAGCAGCTCGGGACAGGGTGACACTGAAGCTTTCTTT	CASSSGQGDTEAFF
TRBJ1-5	TRBV5-8	-	-	TGTGCCAGCAGCCATGGCCGGGTTTATCAGCCCCAGCATTTT	CASSHGRVYQPQHF
TRBJ1-5	TRBV7-8	TRBD1	-	TGTGCCAGCAGCTCCCTACAGGGGGCCATCAATCAGCCCCAGCATTTT	CASSSLQGAINQPQHF
TRBJ2-5	TRBV7-8	TRBD2	-	TGTGCCAGCAGCTTAACTTTTTTTAGGACTAGCGGGGACCAAGAGACCCAGTACTTC	CASSLTFFRTSGDQETQYF
TRBJ2-4	TRBV30	-	-	TGTGCCTACTCACAGAAGAACATTCAGTACTTC	CAYSQKNIQYF
TRBJ1-2	TRBV7-2	-	-	TGTGCCAGCAGCCGGGGACAAAACTATGGCTACACCTTC	CASSRGQNYGYTF
TRBJ2-7	TRBV7-2	TRBD2	-	TGTGCCAGCAGCCTACCGGTTCTAGCGGGGAATCAGTACTTC	CASSLPVLAGNQYF
TRBJ1-1	TRBV6-6	-	-	TGTGCCAGCAGTTCCCAAGGGGGGGACACTGAAGCTTTCTTT	CASSSQGGDTEAFF
TRBJ1-2	TRBV30	-	-	TGTGCCTGGAGTGCTCAGAACTATGGCTACACCTTC	CAWSAQNYGYTF
TRBJ1-4	TRBV30	-	once	TGTGCCTGGAATCCGGTTGGAACTAATGAAAAACTGTTTTTT	CAWNPVGTNEKLFF
TRBJ1-1	TRBV5-6	-	-	TGTGCCAGCAGCTTGAAGGGGTACGGGAACACTGAAGCTTTCTTT	CASSLKGYGNTEAFF
TRBJ1-1	TRBV27	-	-	TGTGCCAGCAGTTGGTTCGGGGGGGCGACTGAAGCTTTCTTT	CASSWFGGATEAFF
TRBJ2-1	TRBV24-1	TRBD2	-	TGTGCCACCAGTGATTTGACTAGCGGTTTGAATGAGCAGTTCTTC	CATSDLTSGLNEQFF
TRBJ2-5	TRBV7-2	-	-	TGTGCCAGCAGCCGCCCTTATAGAGGGGAGACCCAGTACTTC	CASSRPYRGETQYF